This T cell receptor beta chain derives from a study of T cell responses to AZD1222 COVID-19 vaccine. Study-wide results and limits: Most donors were white British, females outnumbered males, and clonal diversity was possibly underestimated. The span of vaccine-associated CD4 TCRs extended across spike, with dominance at 160-218 and 743-854. Seropositivity was recorded at baseline in only a handful of AZD1222 recipients. Increases in Spike-specific TCR breadth and depth were seen after two AZD1222 doses.

There are 14 residues in the CDR3. Germline values: CDR1 MDHEN, CDR2 SYDVKM. Trimming took 7 bases from V and 8 from J, leaving 18 bases between them. Here immunoSEQ multiplex PCR was the method, and the copy in TCRdb shows in-frame clones only, minus some. The sample lists approximately 190,000 clones; approximately 90% were seen once. Regarding this clone: The antigen remains undetermined.

The rearrangement links TRBV28 to TRBJ1-3; D is unclear. This TCR was recovered from an adult in good health. This specimen was peripheral blood, taken on day 0 of AZD1222 vaccination. The DNA of the CDR3 is TGTGCCAGCACCAATCGGGAGGGATCGGACACCATATATTTT. This sequence encodes CASTNREGSDTIYF.